These T cell receptor beta chains were read from a single sample in a study of cytomegalovirus exposure and HLA in healthy donors. Assay used: immunoSEQ multiplex PCR; TCRdb lists only in-frame clones, some missing. The sample includes some 130,000 clones, roughly two thirds of them seen just once. Sample: PBMCs. These TCRs come from a young man in good health and CMV-seropositive. Each CDR3 is given with its conserved first and last residue. A D gene is named only where the DNA matches it firmly. The size field is filled for only some rows; it gives once, few, many or a size class.

j_call cdr3_length v_call d_call clone_size cdr3_aa cdr3_nt
TRBJ2-7 11 TRBV20-1 . few CSAREEYEQYF TGCAGTGCTAGAGAAGAGTACGAGCAGTACTTC
TRBJ1-5 13 TRBV2 . . CASRREGNQPQHF TGTGCCAGCAGGCGCGAAGGCAATCAGCCCCAGCATTTT
TRBJ2-5 15 TRBV15 . once CATSRGGLTRETQYF TGTGCCACCAGCAGAGGGGGACTGACCCGAGAGACCCAGTACTTC
TRBJ2-7 13 TRBV9 . . CASSGGRPYEQYF TGTGCCAGCAGCGGCGGCAGACCCTACGAGCAGTACTTC
TRBJ1-3 14 TRBV19 . . CASSTGASGNTIYF TGTGCCAGTAGTACAGGGGCCTCTGGAAACACCATATATTTT
TRBJ2-5 15 TRBV5-1 TRBD1 few CASSSGQGAGETQYF TGCGCCAGCAGTTCGGGACAGGGAGCAGGAGAGACCCAGTACTTC
TRBJ2-7 16 TRBV10-3 . . CAISGSPGLFLYEQYF TGTGCCATCAGTGGGTCCCCCGGACTATTTCTCTACGAGCAGTACTTC
TRBJ1-1 13 TRBV29-1 TRBD1 . CSVEVGGGLGAFF TGCAGCGTTGAAGTTGGAGGGGGCCTGGGAGCTTTCTTT
TRBJ1-2 16 TRBV4-2 . . CASSQEMNSPNYGYTF TGTGCCAGCAGCCAAGAAATGAACAGTCCTAACTATGGCTACACCTTC
TRBJ1-2 16 TRBV12-5 TRBD1 . CASGLVLDRDLSGYTF TGTGCTAGTGGTTTGGTATTAGACAGGGATCTCTCTGGCTACACCTTC
TRBJ2-3 13 TRBV23-1 TRBD1 . CASGRDREDTQYF TGCGCCAGCGGCCGGGACAGAGAGGATACGCAGTATTTT
TRBJ2-7 14 TRBV10-3 TRBD1 once CATGPWDRVYEQYF TGTGCCACCGGGCCTTGGGACAGAGTCTACGAGCAGTACTTC
TRBJ2-7 17 TRBV5-6 TRBD1 . CASSPAPGQLASYEQYF TGTGCCAGCAGCCCGGCCCCGGGACAGTTAGCCTCCTACGAGCAGTACTTC
TRBJ1-3 13 TRBV7-2 TRBD1 few CASSLIQGDTIYF TGTGCCAGCAGCTTAATTCAGGGGGACACCATATATTTT